Given below is one TCR beta chain in context. This sample was included in a study of immune characterization of retroperitoneal liposarcoma. TCRdb redid the calling of the PCR reads with MiXCR, one entry per CDR3 protein. The sample holds roughly 4,600 distinct CDR3 sequences; 35% to 45% are singletons and the top ten take approximately 28%. The CDR3 spans 14 residues. Germline assignment: CDR1 MNHNS and CDR2 SASEGT. V lost 5 bases to trimming and J lost 4 bases; unmatched junction nucleotides: 5. V is TRBV6-1 and J is TRBJ2-1; 7 bases line up with TRBD1. Sequenced: tumor tissue. The TCR comes from a male donor with retroperitoneal liposarcoma. For the CDR3, the DNA is TGTGCCAGCAGTTCGGGACAGATATACAATGAGCAGTTCTTC. It is translated as CASSSGQIYNEQFF.